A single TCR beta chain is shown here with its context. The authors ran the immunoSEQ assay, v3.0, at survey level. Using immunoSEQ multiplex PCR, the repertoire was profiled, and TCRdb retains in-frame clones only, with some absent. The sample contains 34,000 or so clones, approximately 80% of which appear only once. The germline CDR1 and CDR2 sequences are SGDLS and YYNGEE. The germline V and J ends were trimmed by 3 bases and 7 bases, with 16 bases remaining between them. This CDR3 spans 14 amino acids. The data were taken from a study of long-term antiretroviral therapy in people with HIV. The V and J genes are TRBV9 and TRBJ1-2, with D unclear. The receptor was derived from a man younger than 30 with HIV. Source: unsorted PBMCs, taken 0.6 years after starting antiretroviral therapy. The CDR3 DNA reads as TGTGCCAGCAGCGCCCTCCTGGACCCCAGTGGCTACACCTTC. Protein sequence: CASSALLDPSGYTF.